This T cell receptor (beta chain) was sequenced during a study of cytomegalovirus exposure and HLA in healthy donors. PCR amplification relied on 60 Vbeta primers (plus 13 Jbeta primers). Assay used: immunoSEQ multiplex PCR; TCRdb lists only in-frame clones, some missing. Of under 200,000 clones listed, over 65% are singletons. Germline V CDR1 and CDR2: MDHEN, SYDVKM. This CDR3 contains 14 residues. V gave up 2 bases and J gave up 7 bases, with 14 bases separating them. Healthy individuals who donated bone marrow served as the donors. V gene TRBV28 combines with J gene TRBJ1-2; a possible D gene is TRBD1 (5 bases). What was sequenced was PBMCs. The source of this sequence is a man in his forties in good health and CMV-seropositive. CDR3 sequence: CASSLGGRVGGYTF. The DNA for the CDR3 is TGTGCCAGCAGTTTAGGCGGCAGGGTAGGTGGCTACACCTTC.